These 28 T cell receptor beta chains were all obtained from the same sample, sequenced in a study of T cells in localized non-small cell lung cancer. Data came from immunoSEQ multiplex PCR; TCRdb stores just in-frame clones and leaves some out. Here the sample spans roughly 7,800 clones, 85% to 95% being singletons. Sequencing was performed on peripheral blood, taken before any cancer treatment. These TCRs come from a woman between 35 and 75 years old with stage I lung adenocarcinoma.

The J gene is TRBJ1-1, the V gene TRBV6-5; D gene uncertain. V was clipped by 7 bases and J by 2 bases, with 5 bases between them. Germline assignment: CDR1 MNHEY and CDR2 SVGAGI. There are 11 residues in the CDR3. The CDR3 protein is CASTGNTEAFF. CDR3 nucleotide sequence: TGTGCCAGCACGGGAAACACTGAAGCTTTCTTT.

This rearrangement joins TRBV19 to TRBJ1-5; 9 positions agree with TRBD1. V dropped 6 bases and J dropped 4; count of bases not matched to a gene: 13. CDR3 size: 17 residues. The germline V gene encodes CDR1 LNHDA and CDR2 SQIVND (reference sequence). The CDR3 here is CASSTRTGAPRNQPQHF. For the CDR3, the DNA is TGTGCCAGTAGCACACGGACAGGGGCCCCTCGAAATCAGCCCCAGCATTTT.

This chain links TRBV10-1 with TRBJ2-1, with 11 positions matching TRBD1. This CDR3 is 13 amino acids long. Per germline, CDR1 WNHNN and CDR2 SYGVQD (reference sequence). V was pared by 8 bases and J by 6 bases, with 3 bases of the junction left unmatched. The CDR3 sequence is CASPGTGGNEQFF. The CDR3, as DNA: TGCGCCAGCCCCGGGACAGGGGGCAATGAGCAGTTCTTC.

This clone was seen once. The chain links TRBV19 to TRBJ2-7; D call uncertain. This CDR3 is 14 amino acids long. The germline V and J ends were trimmed by 6 bases and 3 bases, with 15 bases remaining between them. Germline assignment: CDR1 LNHDA and CDR2 SQIVND (reference sequence). DNA of the CDR3: TGTGCCAGTAGCAGGATCGACGCTATCTACGAGCAGTACTTC. Protein: CASSRIDAIYEQYF.

The rearrangement links TRBV6-1 to TRBJ1-5; 10 bases align to TRBD1. Looked up from germline, CDR1 is MNHNS and CDR2 is SASEGT. CDR3 length: 18 residues. Trimming cost V 1 base and J 7 bases; bases outside gene matches: 13. The CDR3 DNA reads as TGTGCCAGCAGTGAAGGTTTTGGACAGGGGGTAGGAAGACAGCCCCAGCATTTT. Translation: CASSEGFGQGVGRQPQHF.

The J gene is TRBJ1-4, the V gene TRBV10-2, with 8 nucleotides matching TRBD1. V lost 8 bases, J lost 8 bases, and 16 bases stayed unmatched. This CDR3 has 16 residues. In germline, CDR1 is WSHSY, CDR2 SAAADI. CDR3 bases: TGCGCCAGCCGCCGGGGTGCAGGGGGCGTGGAGGAAAAACTGTTTTTT. It codes for CASRRGAGGVEEKLFF.

The chain recombines TRBV5-1 with TRBJ2-1; TRBD2 aligns across 11 bases. The CDR3 consists of 20 residues. The germline CDR1 and CDR2 sequences are SGHRS and YFSETQ. V shed 4 bases and J 0 bases; nucleotides not matched to a gene: 15. The CDR3 nucleotides are TGCGCCAGCAGCGTAGCGGGACTAGCGGCAACTCAATACTCCTACAATGAGCAGTTCTTC. The encoded protein is CASSVAGLAATQYSYNEQFF. The complete variable domain, with remaining parts taken from reference TRBV5-1 and TRBJ2-1, reads KAGVTQTPRYLIKTRGQQVTLSCSPISGHRSVSWYQQTPGQGLQFLFEYFSETQRNKGNFPGRFSGRQFSNSRSEMNVSTLELGDSALYLCASSVAGLAATQYSYNEQFFGPGTRLTVL.

The chain employs TRBV5-1 and TRBJ2-7; 7 positions agree with TRBD2. The CDR3 totals 14 residues. Per germline, CDR1 SGHRS and CDR2 YFSETQ. With 7 bases clipped from V and 6 bases from J, the junction kept 13 bases outside the gene matches. CDR3 in DNA: TGCGCCAGCGCCTATGGGGCGGGGGTCGGCGAGCAGTACTTC. Translating it yields CASAYGAGVGEQYF. Supplemented by reference TRBV5-1 and TRBJ2-7, the full variable domain reads KAGVTQTPRYLIKTRGQQVTLSCSPISGHRSVSWYQQTPGQGLQFLFEYFSETQRNKGNFPGRFSGRQFSNSRSEMNVSTLELGDSALYLCASAYGAGVGEQYFGPGTRLTVT.

V usage is TRBV5-1 and J usage is TRBJ2-3; D is ambiguous. The CDR3 spans 14 residues. Germline CDR1 SGHRS, CDR2 YFSETQ. Trimming removed 7 bases from V and 2 bases from J, with 14 bases in between. In DNA form, the CDR3 reads TGCGCCAGCTCGACTCTCCTCTCCACAGATACGCAGTATTTT. This gives the protein CASSTLLSTDTQYF.

Details on this clone: It is unclear where the CDR3 begins or ends on the DNA, so no DNA is shown, and the CDR3 is as TCRdb lists it. The chain employs TRBV5-1 and TRBJ1-2; the table's D call of TRBD1 was not tested on the DNA. 14 amino acids form the CDR3, both terminal residues included. Germline V gene lookup returns CDR1 SGHRS and CDR2 YFSETQ. CDR3 amino acids: CASSLVGTGTVATF.

In this sample, this clone turned up once. J is TRBJ2-7 and V is TRBV6-6; maybe TRBD2 (6 bases). There are 13 residues in the CDR3. Germline-derived CDR1 and CDR2 are MNHNY and SVGAGI (reference sequence). The V gene lost 6 bases and the J gene lost 4 bases, with 13 bases spanning the gap. The CDR3 sequence is CASRGEAGYEQYF. For the CDR3, the DNA is TGTGCCAGCAGGGGGGAGGCTGGGTACGAGCAGTACTTC.

The chain is built from TRBV6-1 and TRBJ2-7; 7 nucleotides align to TRBD1. With 6 bases clipped from V and 0 bases from J, the junction kept 5 bases outside the gene matches. This CDR3 has 14 residues. The germline CDR1 and CDR2 sequences are MNHNS and SASEGT. The CDR3 region is CASSLTGNSYEQYF. The CDR3, as DNA: TGTGCCAGCAGCCTGACAGGGAACTCCTACGAGCAGTACTTC.

The chain couples TRBV5-1 to TRBJ1-5; 7 bases fit TRBD1. The V gene end was trimmed by 1 base and the J gene end by 0 bases; junction bases not matched to a gene: 10. The CDR3 runs to 18 residues. Per germline, CDR1 SGHRS and CDR2 YFSETQ. The DNA for the CDR3 is TGCGCCAGCAGCTTGAGTTTAGACAGGGCATATAGCAATCAGCCCCAGCATTTT. Amino acid sequence: CASSLSLDRAYSNQPQHF. Full variable domain (remainder filled in from reference TRBV5-1 and TRBJ1-5): KAGVTQTPRYLIKTRGQQVTLSCSPISGHRSVSWYQQTPGQGLQFLFEYFSETQRNKGNFPGRFSGRQFSNSRSEMNVSTLELGDSALYLCASSLSLDRAYSNQPQHFGDGTRLSIL.

This chain connects TRBV18 to TRBJ2-7; 12 nucleotides match TRBD2. Germline V gene data show CDR1 as KGHSH and CDR2 as LQKENI. The CDR3 has 15 amino acids. V trimming: 3 bases; J trimming: 6 bases; junction bases outside the gene matches: 6. CDR3 loop: CASSPTTSGGSEQYF. The CDR3 region has the DNA TGTGCCAGCTCACCTACGACTAGCGGGGGATCCGAGCAGTACTTC.

Written as DNA, the CDR3 is TGTGCCAGCTCACCATGGAAGGATGTGAACACTGAAGCTTTCTTT. It codes for CASSPWKDVNTEAFF. The V and J genes are TRBV18 and TRBJ1-1; no reliable D call. This CDR3 contains 15 residues. Trimming pared 2 bases from V and 0 bases from J, leaving 10 bases between. Germline lookup yields CDR1 KGHSH and CDR2 LQKENI.

This clone was counted once. J is TRBJ1-2 and V is TRBV14, with D possibly being TRBD1 (5 bases). Germline V gene sequence: CDR1 SGHDN, CDR2 FVKESK. The V gene lost 0 bases and the J gene lost 4 bases, with 12 bases spanning the gap. CDR3 size: 15 residues. CDR3 sequence: CASSQDQGRRYGYTF. Written as DNA, the CDR3 is TGTGCCAGCAGCCAAGATCAGGGCAGACGCTATGGCTACACCTTC.

The rearrangement joins TRBV10-2 to TRBJ1-6; a weak D match, TRBD1 (5 bases). The germline gives CDR1 WSHSY, CDR2 SAAADI. This CDR3 has 12 residues. Trimming took off 6 bases at V and 7 bases at J, with 7 bases between the two ends. The CDR3 is CASRGLNSPLHF. The DNA for the CDR3 is TGCGCCAGCAGGGGGCTCAATTCACCCCTCCACTTT.

CDR3 DNA sequence: TGTGCCAGCAGCTTAGTTGGGGTAGTGTATAATTCACCCCTCCACTTT. This translates into CASSLVGVVYNSPLHF. The chain uses TRBV11-2 and TRBJ1-6, with unresolved D. CDR1 SGHAT and CDR2 FQNNGV come from the germline V gene. Trimming left V 1 base short and J 4 bases short, with 11 bases between. The CDR3 totals 16 residues. The entire variable domain, with the rest obtained from reference TRBV11-2 and TRBJ1-6, is as follows: EAGVAQSPRYKIIEKRQSVAFWCNPISGHATLYWYQQILGQGPKLLIQFQNNGVVDDSQLPKDRFSAERLKGVDSTLKIQPAKLEDSAVYLCASSLVGVVYNSPLHFGNGTRLTVT.

The V and J genes are TRBV9 and TRBJ2-5; D is perhaps TRBD2 (7 bases). This CDR3 has 15 residues. From germline, CDR1 is SGDLS and CDR2 YYNGEE. Trimming cost V 1 base and J 5 bases, with 15 bases left between them. The CDR3, as DNA: TGTGCCAGCAGCGTACGGGGGGCCGATTGGGAGACCCAGTACTTC. This encodes CASSVRGADWETQYF.

This sequence joins TRBV7-7 and TRBJ2-7, with D uncertain. Germline CDR1 reads SSHAT; CDR2 reads FNYEAQ (reference sequence). The length of the CDR3 is 14 residues. The V end was cut by 1 base, the J end by 5 bases, with 12 bases between. The CDR3 protein is CASSLGPSPDEQYF. The DNA for the CDR3 is TGTGCCAGCAGCTTAGGTCCCAGCCCGGACGAGCAGTACTTC.

V is TRBV7-9 and J is TRBJ2-5; D is ambiguous. Germline V gives CDR1 SEHNR, CDR2 FQNEAQ (reference sequence). Trimming took 2 bases from V and 5 from J, leaving 9 bases between them. CDR3 length equals 13 residues. The chain's CDR3 is CASSLSVQETQYF. In nucleotides, the CDR3 is TGTGCCAGCAGCTTAAGTGTTCAGGAGACCCAGTACTTC. The variable domain in full, with the rest retrieved from reference TRBV7-9 and TRBJ2-5, is DTGVSQNPRHKITKRGQNVTFRCDPISEHNRLYWYRQTLGQGPEFLTYFQNEAQLEKSRLLSDRFSAERPKGSFSTLEIQRTEQGDSAMYLCASSLSVQETQYFGPGTRLLVL.

This sequence joins TRBV6-6 and TRBJ2-1, with D possibly matching TRBD2 (6 bases). With 8 bases removed from V and 0 bases from J, the gap between germline ends came to 14 bases. The CDR3 totals 15 residues. The germline gives CDR1 MNHNY, CDR2 SVGAGI (reference sequence). The CDR3 spells CASSIAGSSYNEQFF. The CDR3 bases are TGTGCCAGCTCCATCGCGGGGAGCTCCTACAATGAGCAGTTCTTC.

The chain has TRBV14 and TRBJ2-1, with 8 bases lining up with TRBD2. Germline loops: CDR1 SGHDN, CDR2 FVKESK. The CDR3 totals 17 residues. V lost 5 bases, J lost 0 bases, and 9 bases stayed unmatched. The CDR3 is CASSVRLASYSYNEQFF. CDR3 DNA: TGTGCCAGCAGCGTCCGACTAGCGAGCTACTCCTACAATGAGCAGTTCTTC.

The chain joins TRBV5-6 to TRBJ2-7; D possibly uses TRBD1 or TRBD2 (5 bases each). The CDR3 length is 14 residues. The V gene lost 2 bases and the J gene lost 2 bases, with 11 bases spanning the gap. In germline, CDR1 is SGHDT, CDR2 YYEEEE. CDR3 amino acids: CASSFQGPTYEQYF. CDR3 in DNA: TGTGCCAGCAGCTTCCAGGGACCCACCTACGAGCAGTACTTC.

This clone was detected only a few times. The rearrangement links TRBV6-6 to TRBJ2-7, with a tentative D call TRBD2 (5 bases). V dropped 2 bases and J dropped 6 bases, with 11 bases sitting between them. The germline gives CDR1 MNHNY, CDR2 SVGAGI (reference sequence). The CDR3 runs to 13 residues. The CDR3 loop is CASSYGPAGEQYF. Written as DNA, the CDR3 is TGTGCCAGCAGTTACGGGCCCGCGGGCGAGCAGTACTTC.

V usage is TRBV5-1 and J usage is TRBJ2-3; D not resolved. Trimming removed 0 bases at V and 4 bases at J, with 6 bases between. This CDR3 is built from 13 residues. Germline V lookup: CDR1 SGHRS, CDR2 YFSETQ. This chain's CDR3 is CASSLASADTQYF. CDR3 nucleotides: TGCGCCAGCAGCTTGGCCAGTGCAGATACGCAGTATTTT. Combining the CDR3 with reference TRBV5-1 and TRBJ2-3 gives the whole variable domain KAGVTQTPRYLIKTRGQQVTLSCSPISGHRSVSWYQQTPGQGLQFLFEYFSETQRNKGNFPGRFSGRQFSNSRSEMNVSTLELGDSALYLCASSLASADTQYFGPGTRLTVL.

The V call is TRBV27, the J call TRBJ2-7, with D tentatively TRBD1 (6 bases). Trimming removed 2 bases at V and 7 bases at J, with 12 bases between. This CDR3 has 13 amino acids. CDR1 is MNHEY and CDR2 is SMNVEV in the germline V gene (reference sequence). CDR3 DNA sequence: TGTGCCAGCAGTTTAAACGGACAGCTTGAGCAGTACTTC. Translated: CASSLNGQLEQYF.

V gene TRBV18 combines with J gene TRBJ2-2; D not certain. CDR1 and CDR2 (germline): KGHSH, LQKENI. The CDR3 is made up of 13 amino acids. Trimming stripped 2 bases from V and 3 bases from J, with 4 bases between. The CDR3 loop reads CASSPMDTGELFF. CDR3 DNA: TGTGCCAGCTCACCAATGGACACCGGGGAGCTGTTTTTT.